The rows below give T cell receptor beta chains drawn from one sample of a study of blood T cell repertoires in COVID-19. Generated by immunoSEQ multiplex PCR, the TCRdb table keeps only in-frame clones and is missing some. The sample holds 200,000 to 300,000 clones, 88% seen once. Sequencing was done on a sample of peripheral blood. The receptors were gathered from a man aged 55 to 70 who had recovered from COVID-19. CDR3s leave out the opening cysteine and the closing phenylalanine or tryptophan. Each record gives: V gene, J gene, clone size, CDR3 protein. Clone size is stated in some rows and not others, as once, few, many or a class when expanded.

v_call: TRBV6-5
j_call: TRBJ1-4
clone_size: -
cdr3_aa: ASRPLRSSKLF

v_call: TRBV4-2
j_call: TRBJ2-3
clone_size: -
cdr3_aa: ASSQDVGRGGVDTQY

v_call: TRBV11-2
j_call: TRBJ2-7
clone_size: -
cdr3_aa: ASSLSLGLEQY

v_call: TRBV7-2
j_call: TRBJ2-5
clone_size: -
cdr3_aa: ASSLGSGGRETQY

v_call: TRBV6-5
j_call: TRBJ1-1
clone_size: -
cdr3_aa: ASRLLRGNTEAF

v_call: TRBV6-5
j_call: TRBJ1-6
clone_size: -
cdr3_aa: ASSADRNFNSPLH

v_call: TRBV7-9
j_call: TRBJ1-2
clone_size: -
cdr3_aa: ASSLDNRDGYT

v_call: TRBV19
j_call: TRBJ1-1
clone_size: -
cdr3_aa: ASSINRASMNTEAF

v_call: TRBV11-2
j_call: TRBJ1-4
clone_size: -
cdr3_aa: ASSMDRGEKLF

v_call: TRBV5-1
j_call: TRBJ2-5
clone_size: -
cdr3_aa: ASSFGSEETQY

v_call: TRBV11-2
j_call: TRBJ2-7
clone_size: -
cdr3_aa: ASSRSTSGGSSYEQY

v_call: TRBV19
j_call: TRBJ1-5
clone_size: once
cdr3_aa: ASSILTGSQPQH

v_call: TRBV19
j_call: TRBJ2-1
clone_size: -
cdr3_aa: ASSRRGSSYNEQF

v_call: TRBV30
j_call: TRBJ1-5
clone_size: -
cdr3_aa: AWSAGTGREQPQH

v_call: TRBV9
j_call: TRBJ2-1
clone_size: -
cdr3_aa: ASSAQQAGTYTEQF

v_call: TRBV24-1
j_call: TRBJ2-1
clone_size: -
cdr3_aa: ATSDRRLGTSGGANEQF

v_call: TRBV24-1
j_call: TRBJ2-1
clone_size: once
cdr3_aa: ATSEAGRINEQF

v_call: TRBV6-5
j_call: TRBJ2-3
clone_size: -
cdr3_aa: ASSYPGTDNTQY

v_call: TRBV21-1
j_call: TRBJ2-7
clone_size: -
cdr3_aa: ASSKAPGREFTYEQY

v_call: TRBV12-5
j_call: TRBJ2-5
clone_size: once
cdr3_aa: ASGRAGETQY

v_call: TRBV29-1
j_call: TRBJ2-3
clone_size: -
cdr3_aa: SAGTIGTDTQY

v_call: TRBV6-5
j_call: TRBJ2-5
clone_size: -
cdr3_aa: ASSYSDRGTETQY

v_call: TRBV11-1
j_call: TRBJ2-3
clone_size: -
cdr3_aa: ASSLPGGMDTQY

v_call: TRBV5-4
j_call: TRBJ2-3
clone_size: -
cdr3_aa: ASQEGQVTDTQY

v_call: TRBV5-1
j_call: TRBJ2-3
clone_size: -
cdr3_aa: ASRSLAADTDTQY

v_call: TRBV10-1
j_call: TRBJ2-7
clone_size: few
cdr3_aa: ASSEVDSAYEQY

v_call: TRBV5-1
j_call: TRBJ2-1
clone_size: -
cdr3_aa: ASSWGTGGSYNEQF

v_call: TRBV2
j_call: TRBJ2-4
clone_size: -
cdr3_aa: ASRAGTIPVTKNIQY

v_call: TRBV6-5
j_call: TRBJ2-7
clone_size: -
cdr3_aa: ASSRTGEREQY

v_call: TRBV6-1
j_call: TRBJ2-1
clone_size: -
cdr3_aa: ASSGGLAGGPSSYNEQF

v_call: TRBV3-1/TRBV3-2
j_call: TRBJ1-6
clone_size: once
cdr3_aa: ASSPVTVGSPLH

v_call: TRBV18
j_call: TRBJ2-3
clone_size: -
cdr3_aa: ASSPFQRVWDTQY

v_call: TRBV9
j_call: TRBJ2-3
clone_size: -
cdr3_aa: ASSVGPQGLSDTQY

v_call: TRBV5-5
j_call: TRBJ2-1
clone_size: few
cdr3_aa: ASSLLVAGGRNEQF